The 20 T cell receptor beta chains below come from one sample, sequenced in a study of regulatory T cells in long-lasting Graves disease. Library construction for TCR beta used iRepertoire HTBI primers and Arm-PCR of CDR3 regions. Via MiXCR, TCRdb re-called the multiplex PCR reads, giving one row per CDR3 protein. The data contain approximately 360,000 distinct CDR3 sequences, roughly 24% of them singletons. Time point noted: persistent/refractory GD, antithyroid drugs over 5 years with positive TRAb. From RNA extracted from PBMCs, the TCR library was made. The specimen comprised peripheral blood mononuclear cells (PBMCs), sampled when the disease was refractory, from a patient treated with antithyroid drugs. These receptors all stem from a woman aged 40 to 55 with Graves disease.

In nucleotides, the CDR3 is TGTGCCAGCAGCGTAGCGGGGTCCAACACCGGGGAGCTGTTTTTT. Protein sequence: CASSVAGSNTGELFF. The rearrangement uses TRBV9 and TRBJ2-2; D possibly corresponds to TRBD2 (5 bases). Deletions cut 0 bases from V and 2 bases from J, with 8 bases between. The CDR3 runs to 15 residues. Germline CDR1 SGDLS, CDR2 YYNGEE.

V gene TRBV3-1 combines with J gene TRBJ2-7, with D possibly being TRBD2 (5 bases). V lost 3 bases to trimming and J lost 8 bases, with 11 bases between them. The germline gives CDR1 LGHDT, CDR2 YNNKEL (reference sequence). This CDR3 has 12 amino acids. The CDR3 nucleotides are TGTGCCAGCAGCCAGCTCCGGGATCAGCAGTACTTC. This translates into CASSQLRDQQYF.

This clonotype came up many times. The V and J genes are TRBV28 and TRBJ2-2, with D unclear. Germline CDR1 and CDR2: MDHEN and SYDVKM. The V and J ends lost 5 bases and 3 bases respectively, with 1 base between them. This CDR3 comprises 11 residues. CDR3: CASSDTGELFF. The CDR3 coding sequence is TGTGCCAGCAGTGACACCGGGGAGCTGTTTTTT.

This clonotype turned up a few times. The V and J genes are TRBV4-1 and TRBJ2-7; D may match TRBD1 or TRBD2 (5 bases each). CDR1 and CDR2 (germline): MGHRA, YSYEKL. Trimming stripped 1 base from V and 0 bases from J, with 16 bases between. This CDR3 has 17 amino acids. The CDR3 is CASSQGGYLASSYEQYF. For the CDR3, the DNA is TGCGCCAGCAGCCAAGGGGGGTACTTGGCTAGCTCCTACGAGCAGTACTTC.

There are many counts of this clonotype. The chain's CDR3 is CSAKTGSDTEAFF. The CDR3 DNA reads as TGCAGTGCTAAAACAGGGTCGGACACTGAAGCTTTCTTT. The chain joins TRBV20-1 to TRBJ1-1, with a tentative D call TRBD1 (6 bases). V was pared by 4 bases and J by 3 bases, with 12 bases between. The germline CDR1 and CDR2 sequences are DFQATT and SNEGSKA (reference sequence). This CDR3 region has 13 residues.

About this clonotype: A much larger clone differs by one base, so this may be a read error. CDR3 sequence reads: CSVAVAPATEAFF. The CDR3 DNA is TGCAGCGTCGCCGTTGCTCCGGCCACTGAAGCTTTCTTT. This chain connects TRBV29-1 to TRBJ1-1, with D unresolved. The CDR3 covers 13 residues. The V end lost 6 bases, the J end lost 4 bases, and 15 bases lay between the germline ends. Germline V lookup: CDR1 SQVTM, CDR2 ANQGSEA.

This clonotype appeared a single time. The V call is TRBV2, the J call TRBJ1-2; TRBD1 is a possible D gene (5 bases). This CDR3 contains 13 residues. V shed 6 bases and J shed 7 bases, with 15 bases lying between them. CDR1 is SNHLY, CDR2 FYNNEI, per germline. DNA for the CDR3: TGTGCCAGCAGGGAACAGGAGGAAGGTGGCTACACCTTC. Its protein product is CASREQEEGGYTF.

This clonotype was found many times. This chain joins TRBV28 and TRBJ2-5; D is unresolved. The CDR3 consists of 11 residues. V shed 6 bases and J shed 5 bases, with 7 bases lying between them. The germline CDR1 and CDR2 sequences are MDHEN and SYDVKM. The CDR3: CASSRGETQYF. As DNA, the CDR3 is TGTGCCAGCAGCCGTGGGGAGACCCAGTACTTC. The entire variable domain, with the rest obtained from reference TRBV28 and TRBJ2-5, is as follows: DVKVTQSSRYLVKRTGEKVFLECVQDMDHENMFWYRQDPGLGLRLIYFSYDVKMKEKGDIPEGYSVSREKKERFSLILESASTNQTSMYLCASSRGETQYFGPGTRLLVL.

V usage is TRBV3-1 and J usage is TRBJ2-7; 11 bases match TRBD2. Per the germline V gene, CDR1 is LGHDT and CDR2 is YNNKEL (reference sequence). The V gene end was trimmed by 1 base and the J gene end by 7 bases; junction bases not matched to a gene: 9. This CDR3 contains 16 residues. DNA for the CDR3: TGTGCCAGCAGCCAAGTCGCGGGACTAGCGGTTTTAGAGCAGTACTTC. This encodes CASSQVAGLAVLEQYF.

The chain has TRBV5-4 and TRBJ1-1; D ambiguous. The ends were cut back, 1 base at V and 1 base at J, with 11 bases in the middle. Germline CDR1 reads SGHNT; CDR2 reads YYREEE (reference sequence). CDR3 length: 15 amino acids. The chain's CDR3 is CASSLLAAGNTEAFF. The CDR3 DNA sequence: TGTGCCAGCAGCTTGCTGGCCGCCGGGAACACTGAAGCTTTCTTT.

V and J are TRBV7-8 and TRBJ2-7; D gene ambiguous. Germline-derived CDR1 and CDR2 are SGHVS and FQNEAQ. The CDR3 totals 12 residues. Trimming removed 1 base from V and 6 bases from J, with 7 bases in between. The CDR3 here is CASSLGDIEQYF. CDR3 nucleotide sequence: TGTGCCAGCAGCTTAGGAGATATCGAGCAGTACTTC.

The genes are TRBV29-1 and TRBJ2-2; no clear D gene. The CDR3 loop spans 14 amino acids. Trimming cost V 4 bases and J 1 base, with 10 bases left between them. Per germline, CDR1 SQVTM and CDR2 ANQGSEA. CDR3 coding DNA: TGCAGCGTTGTAAGAAGAGAGAACACCGGGGAGCTGTTTTTT. Its protein is CSVVRRENTGELFF.

This chain links TRBV20-1 with TRBJ2-1, with 8 bases lining up with TRBD2. J was trimmed by 10 bases and V by 6 bases; bases with no gene match: 8. Germline-derived CDR1 and CDR2 are DFQATT and SNEGSKA (reference sequence). The CDR3 sequence is 12 residues long. The CDR3 here is CSADSGEYEQFF. CDR3 DNA: TGCAGTGCGGATAGCGGGGAGTACGAGCAGTTCTTC.

With respect to this clonotype: A single base separates this from a much larger clone, so it may be a read error. This chain links TRBV28 with TRBJ2-7; D gene unclear. Trimming took 4 bases from V and 0 from J, leaving 16 bases between them. The CDR3 contains 16 residues. Per germline, CDR1 MDHEN and CDR2 SYDVKM. CDR3 in amino acids: CASSSLVGDFSYEQYF. The CDR3, as DNA: TGTGCCAGCAGTTCTCTAGTGGGCGACTTCTCCTACGAGCAGTACTTC.

This clonotype was detected only a few times. This rearrangement joins TRBV20-1 to TRBJ1-1, with a weak D call TRBD1 (6 bases). CDR3 length: 17 amino acids. Germline-derived CDR1 and CDR2 are DFQATT and SNEGSKA (reference sequence). Trimming stripped 0 bases from V and 2 bases from J, with 19 bases between. DNA of the CDR3: TGCAGTGCTAGAGATCCGTGGCCTTCAGGGGTCAACACTGAAGCTTTCTTT. Amino acid sequence: CSARDPWPSGVNTEAFF.

This clonotype occurred many times. The V and J genes are TRBV7-9 and TRBJ1-4; unclear D gene. The V and J ends lost 1 base and 8 bases respectively, with 5 bases between them. From germline, CDR1 is SEHNR and CDR2 FQNEAQ (reference sequence). The CDR3 has 12 amino acids. The CDR3 loop is CASSLGREKLFF. For the CDR3, the DNA is TGTGCCAGCAGCTTAGGGCGAGAAAAACTGTTTTTT. Combining the CDR3 with reference TRBV7-9 and TRBJ1-4 gives the whole variable domain DTGVSQNPRHKITKRGQNVTFRCDPISEHNRLYWYRQTLGQGPEFLTYFQNEAQLEKSRLLSDRFSAERPKGSFSTLEIQRTEQGDSAMYLCASSLGREKLFFGSGTQLSVL.

Only a few counts were recorded for this clonotype. This chain connects TRBV3-1 to TRBJ2-7; D is ambiguous. V was pared by 10 bases and J by 0 bases, with 13 bases between. The CDR3 is 13 residues long. Germline assignment: CDR1 LGHDT and CDR2 YNNKEL (reference sequence). Written as DNA, the CDR3 is TGTGCCACCGGACGTCTCAGCTCCTACGAGCAGTACTTC. Protein product: CATGRLSSYEQYF.

In this sample, this clonotype turned up a few times. The chain combines TRBV5-1 with TRBJ1-5; the D gene is possibly TRBD1 (5 bases). V lost 0 bases, J lost 0 bases, and 7 bases lay in between. Germline V lookup: CDR1 SGHRS, CDR2 YFSETQ. The CDR3 sequence is 15 residues long. CDR3 residues: CASSLGQSSNQPQHF. CDR3 in DNA: TGCGCCAGCAGCTTGGGACAGAGTAGCAATCAGCCCCAGCATTTT.

This clonotype has a count of ten or more. The chain links TRBV10-2 to TRBJ1-1; 8 bases are a match to TRBD1. The CDR3 runs 14 residues. The V gene's germline CDR1 is WSHSY and CDR2 SAAADI. With 5 bases clipped from V and 6 bases from J, the junction kept 8 bases outside the gene matches. As DNA, the CDR3 is TGCGCCAGCAGTCGGGGACAGGAGGGCTCTGAAGCTTTCTTT. Protein product: CASSRGQEGSEAFF.

This clonotype came up a few times. This rearrangement joins TRBV20-1 to TRBJ1-1; D gene unclear. The CDR3 loop spans 14 amino acids. Between the trimmed V and J ends, which lost 2 bases and 4 bases, there was a span of 14 bases. CDR1 is DFQATT, CDR2 SNEGSKA, per germline (reference sequence). The CDR3 DNA follows: TGCAGTGCTAGACTACCGGGTCTCGGCACTGAAGCTTTCTTT. This gives the protein CSARLPGLGTEAFF.